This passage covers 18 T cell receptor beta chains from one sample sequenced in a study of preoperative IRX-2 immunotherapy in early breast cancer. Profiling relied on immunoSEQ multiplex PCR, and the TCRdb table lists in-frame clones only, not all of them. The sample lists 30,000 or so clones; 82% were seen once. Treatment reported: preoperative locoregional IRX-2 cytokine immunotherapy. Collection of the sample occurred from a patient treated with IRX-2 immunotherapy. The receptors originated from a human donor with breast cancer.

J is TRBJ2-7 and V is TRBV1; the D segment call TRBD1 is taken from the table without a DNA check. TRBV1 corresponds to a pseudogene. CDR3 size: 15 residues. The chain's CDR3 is CASSQGPQGSYEQYF. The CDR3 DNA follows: TGCGCCAGCAGCCAAGGACCCCAGGGCTCCTACGAGCAGTACTTC.

CDR3 sequence: CASRSGRLGTQYF. In DNA form, the CDR3 reads TGTGCCAGCAGGAGCGGGAGGTTAGGTACGCAGTATTTT. The gene calls are TRBV6-8 and TRBJ2-3; 9 positions agree with TRBD2. Germline V gene data show CDR1 as MNHGY and CDR2 as SAAAGT. The length of the CDR3 is 13 residues. V dropped 6 bases and J dropped 8; count of bases not matched to a gene: 6.

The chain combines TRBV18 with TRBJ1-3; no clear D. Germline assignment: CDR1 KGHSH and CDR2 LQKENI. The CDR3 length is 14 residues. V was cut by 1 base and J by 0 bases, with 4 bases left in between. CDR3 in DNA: TGTGCCAGCTCACCACAGGGCTCTGGAAACACCATATATTTT. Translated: CASSPQGSGNTIYF.

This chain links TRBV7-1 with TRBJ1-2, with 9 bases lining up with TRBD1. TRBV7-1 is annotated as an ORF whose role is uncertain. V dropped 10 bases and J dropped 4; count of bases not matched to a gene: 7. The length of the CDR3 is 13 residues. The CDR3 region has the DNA TGTGCCACCTCGGACAGGGGTATCTATGGCTACACCTTC. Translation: CATSDRGIYGYTF.

The CDR3 region is CASSQVRIVDSYEQYF. The CDR3 DNA reads as TGTGCCAGCAGCCAAGTCCGAATAGTGGACAGTTACGAGCAGTACTTC. The chain recombines TRBV14 with TRBJ2-7; D might be TRBD1 (6 bases). This CDR3 has 16 residues. Germline values: CDR1 SGHDN, CDR2 FVKESK. Deletions cut 1 base from V and 4 bases from J, with 17 bases between.

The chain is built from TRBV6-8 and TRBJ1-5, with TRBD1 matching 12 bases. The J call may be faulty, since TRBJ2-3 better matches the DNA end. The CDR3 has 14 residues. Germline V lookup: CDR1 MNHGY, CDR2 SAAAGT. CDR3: CAISIGTGGQPQYF. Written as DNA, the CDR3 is TGTGCCATCAGCATCGGGACAGGGGGCCAGCCCCAGTATTTT.

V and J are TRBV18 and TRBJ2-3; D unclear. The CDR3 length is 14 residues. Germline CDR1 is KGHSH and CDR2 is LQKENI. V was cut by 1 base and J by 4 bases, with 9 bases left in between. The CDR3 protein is CASSPQGIADTQYF. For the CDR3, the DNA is TGTGCCAGCTCACCACAAGGGATCGCAGATACGCAGTATTTT.

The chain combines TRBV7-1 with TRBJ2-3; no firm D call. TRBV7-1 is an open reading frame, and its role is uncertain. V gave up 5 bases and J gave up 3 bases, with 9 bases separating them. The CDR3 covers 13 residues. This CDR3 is CASSRGGTDTQYF. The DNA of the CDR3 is TGTGCCAGCAGCCGAGGTGGAACAGATACGCAGTATTTT.

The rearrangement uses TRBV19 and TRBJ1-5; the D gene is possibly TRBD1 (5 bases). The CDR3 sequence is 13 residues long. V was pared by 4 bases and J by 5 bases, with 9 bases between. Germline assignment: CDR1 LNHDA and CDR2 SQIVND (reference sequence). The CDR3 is CASSTGGDQPQHF. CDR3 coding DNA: TGTGCCAGTAGTACGGGGGGGGATCAGCCCCAGCATTTT.

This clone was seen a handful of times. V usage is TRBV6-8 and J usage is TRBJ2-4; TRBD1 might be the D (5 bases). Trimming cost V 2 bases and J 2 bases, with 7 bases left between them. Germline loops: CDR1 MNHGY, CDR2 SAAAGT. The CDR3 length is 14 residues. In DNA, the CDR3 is TGTGCCAGCAGTTACGCAGGGACCAAAAACATTCAGTACTTC. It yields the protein CASSYAGTKNIQYF.

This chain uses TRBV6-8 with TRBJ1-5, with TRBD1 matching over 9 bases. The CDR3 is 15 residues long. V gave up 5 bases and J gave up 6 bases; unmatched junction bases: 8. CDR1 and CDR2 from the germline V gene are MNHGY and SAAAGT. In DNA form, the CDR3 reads TGTGCCAGCAGTCACGACAGGGGGGGAGGTCAGCCCCAGCATTTT. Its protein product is CASSHDRGGGQPQHF.

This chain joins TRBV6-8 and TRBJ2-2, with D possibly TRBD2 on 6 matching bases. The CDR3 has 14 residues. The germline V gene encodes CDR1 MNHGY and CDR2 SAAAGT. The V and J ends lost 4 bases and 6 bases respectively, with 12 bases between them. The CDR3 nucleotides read TGTGCCAGCAGTTTGTTAGCGGTCCCCGGGGAGCTGTTTTTT. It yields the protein CASSLLAVPGELFF.

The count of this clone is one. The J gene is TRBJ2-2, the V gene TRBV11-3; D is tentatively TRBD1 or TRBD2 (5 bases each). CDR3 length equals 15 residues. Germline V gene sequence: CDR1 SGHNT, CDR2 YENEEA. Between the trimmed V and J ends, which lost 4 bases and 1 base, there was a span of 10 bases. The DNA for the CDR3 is TGTGCCAGCAGCTGGGACCCGAGGAACACCGGGGAGCTGTTTTTT. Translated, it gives CASSWDPRNTGELFF.

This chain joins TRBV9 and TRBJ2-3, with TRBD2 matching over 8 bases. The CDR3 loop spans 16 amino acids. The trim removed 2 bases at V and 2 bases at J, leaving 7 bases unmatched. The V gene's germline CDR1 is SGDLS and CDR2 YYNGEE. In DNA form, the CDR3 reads TGTGCCAGCAGCGTCGCGGGAGGATATGACACAGATACGCAGTATTTT. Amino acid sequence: CASSVAGGYDTDTQYF. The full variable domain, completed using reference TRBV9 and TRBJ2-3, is DSGVTQTPKHLITATGQRVTLRCSPRSGDLSVYWYQQSLDQGLQFLIQYYNGEERAKGNILERFSAQQFPDLHSELNLSSLELGDSALYFCASSVAGGYDTDTQYFGPGTRLTVL.

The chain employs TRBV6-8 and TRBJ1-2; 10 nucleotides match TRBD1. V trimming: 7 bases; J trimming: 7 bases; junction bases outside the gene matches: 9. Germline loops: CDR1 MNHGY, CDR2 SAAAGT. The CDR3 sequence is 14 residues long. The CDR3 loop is CASTGDRGFGGYTF. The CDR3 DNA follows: TGTGCCAGCACCGGGGACAGGGGTTTCGGTGGCTACACCTTC.

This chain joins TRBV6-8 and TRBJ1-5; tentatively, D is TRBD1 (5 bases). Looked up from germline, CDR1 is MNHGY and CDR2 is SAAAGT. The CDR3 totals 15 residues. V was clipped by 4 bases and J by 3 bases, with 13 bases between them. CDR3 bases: TGTGCCAGCAGTTTATGGGGGGAGGTCAATCAGCCCCAGCATTTT. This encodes CASSLWGEVNQPQHF.

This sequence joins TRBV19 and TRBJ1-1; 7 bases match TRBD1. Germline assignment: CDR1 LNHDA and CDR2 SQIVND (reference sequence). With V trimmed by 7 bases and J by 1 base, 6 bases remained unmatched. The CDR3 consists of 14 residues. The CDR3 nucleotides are TGTGCCAGTAACGCCGGGACAGCGAACACTGAAGCTTTCTTT. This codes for CASNAGTANTEAFF.

The CDR3 spells CASRLVNTGELFF. DNA for the CDR3: TGTGCCAGTAGACTCGTGAACACCGGGGAGCTGTTTTTT. The chain is built from TRBV19 and TRBJ2-2; D gene uncertain. Per germline, CDR1 LNHDA and CDR2 SQIVND (reference sequence). The germline V and J ends were trimmed by 6 bases and 1 base, with 6 bases remaining between them. The CDR3 runs 13 residues.